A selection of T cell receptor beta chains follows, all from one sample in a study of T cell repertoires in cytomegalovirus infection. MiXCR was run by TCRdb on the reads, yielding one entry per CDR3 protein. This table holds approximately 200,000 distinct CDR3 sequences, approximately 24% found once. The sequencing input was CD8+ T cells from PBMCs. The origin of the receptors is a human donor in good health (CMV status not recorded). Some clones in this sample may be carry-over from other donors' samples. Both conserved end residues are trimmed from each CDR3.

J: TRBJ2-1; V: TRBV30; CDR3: AWSVLGITNEQF
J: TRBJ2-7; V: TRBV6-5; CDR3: ASSYMMGGTYEQY
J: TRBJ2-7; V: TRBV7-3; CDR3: ASSPGPWAYEQY
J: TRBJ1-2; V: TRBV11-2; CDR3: ASSPGTGGLT
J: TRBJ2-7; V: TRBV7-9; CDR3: ASSQDRLREQY
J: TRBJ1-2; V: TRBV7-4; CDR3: ASSAFGPGYT
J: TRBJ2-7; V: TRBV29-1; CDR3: SVHNREVDEQY
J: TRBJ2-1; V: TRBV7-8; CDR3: ASSATTGRKF
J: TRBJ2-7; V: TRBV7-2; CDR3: ASSLVAGQSSYEQY
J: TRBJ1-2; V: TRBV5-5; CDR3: ASSLALDLSGYT
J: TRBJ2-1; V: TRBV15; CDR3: ATLSLPDEQF
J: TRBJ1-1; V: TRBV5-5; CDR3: ASSIEGWNTEAF
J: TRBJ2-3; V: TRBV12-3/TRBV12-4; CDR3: ASSLTPGGRGTDTQY
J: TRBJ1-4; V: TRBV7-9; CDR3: ASSTGAAEKLF
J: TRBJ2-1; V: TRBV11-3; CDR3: ASSSLGNNEQF
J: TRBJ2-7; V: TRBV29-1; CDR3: SVRDNTYEQY
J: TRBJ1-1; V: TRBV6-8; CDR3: ASSPGQGFRLRAF
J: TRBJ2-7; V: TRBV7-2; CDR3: ASSFRGVYEQY
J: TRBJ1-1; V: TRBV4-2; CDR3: ASSQETGSGAAEAF
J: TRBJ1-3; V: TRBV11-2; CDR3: ASSLLPPGNTIY
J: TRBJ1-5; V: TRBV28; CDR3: ASSAPLDSNQPQH
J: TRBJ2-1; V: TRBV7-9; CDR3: ASRWVGANEQF